This is a list of T cell receptor beta chains from one sample in a study of blood T cells in healthy people across ages. TCRdb re-called the 5' RACE reads through MiXCR, storing one row per CDR3 protein. This table holds about a million distinct CDR3 sequences, roughly 51% found once. The specimen sequenced was blood. The receptor set was obtained from a woman in her fifties or sixties in good health. Each CDR3 is given with its conserved first and last residue. D genes are given only for firm matches. Not all rows give a size; the values are once, few, many and, for expanded clones, a class.

d_call	v_call	j_call	clone_size	cdr3_aa	cdr3_nt
TRBD2	TRBV28	TRBJ2-3	NA	CASSPHGLARTDTQYF	TGTGCCAGCAGTCCCCACGGACTAGCCCGCACAGATACGCAGTATTTT
TRBD2	TRBV4-3	TRBJ2-2	NA	CASSQMTSGRYGGELFF	TGCGCCAGCAGCCAAATGACTAGCGGGAGATACGGCGGGGAGCTGTTTTTT
NA	TRBV27	TRBJ2-3	NA	CASSPTRGATQYF	TGTGCCAGCAGTCCAACCCGGGGAGCTACGCAGTATTTT
NA	TRBV4-1	TRBJ1-5	few	CASSQVREAGRPYPRNQPQHF	TGCGCCAGCAGCCAAGTTCGAGAGGCAGGGAGGCCCTATCCCCGCAATCAGCCCCAGCATTTT
NA	TRBV7-2	TRBJ2-1	NA	CASSPGRANEQFF	TGTGCCAGCAGCCCCGGTAGAGCGAATGAGCAGTTCTTC
NA	TRBV18	TRBJ2-7	NA	CASSPRRSLYEQYF	TGTGCCAGCTCACCACGTCGGAGCCTTTACGAGCAGTACTTC
NA	TRBV10-3	TRBJ2-7	NA	CAISESPYSYKQYF	TGTGCCATCAGTGAGTCCCCCTACAGCTACAAGCAGTACTTC
NA	TRBV7-2	TRBJ1-4	few	CASRGGIGFNEKLFF	TGTGCCAGCAGAGGGGGGATTGGGTTCAATGAAAAACTGTTTTTT
NA	TRBV10-3	TRBJ2-7	few	CAIMGTVGSEQYF	TGTGCCATCATGGGGACTGTAGGGAGCGAGCAGTACTTC
NA	TRBV6-1	TRBJ2-3	NA	CASRIGIGLSRTDTQYF	TGTGCCAGCAGGATAGGGATCGGGTTAAGTCGGACAGATACGCAGTATTTT
TRBD1	TRBV12-3/TRBV12-4	TRBJ2-6	NA	CAGSSGQGRSGANVLTF	TGTGCCGGCAGCTCGGGACAGGGGCGATCTGGGGCCAACGTCCTAACTTTC
NA	TRBV12-3/TRBV12-4	TRBJ2-3	once	CARSLALALTDTQYF	TGTGCCCGCAGTTTAGCCCTTGCGCTGACAGATACGCAGTATTTT
NA	TRBV27	TRBJ2-7	NA	CASSSHGVSSYEQYF	TGTGCCAGCAGTTCGCACGGGGTTAGCTCCTACGAGCAGTACTTC
TRBD2	TRBV10-3	TRBJ2-1	many	CAIEAGVESEQFF	TGTGCCATCGAAGCGGGAGTGGAGAGTGAGCAGTTCTTC
NA	TRBV29-1	TRBJ2-3	NA	CSVGGTNLGTDTQYF	TGCAGCGTGGGCGGGACCAACTTGGGCACAGATACGCAGTATTTT
NA	TRBV4-2	TRBJ1-5	NA	CASSQERGALNQPQHF	TGTGCCAGCAGCCAAGAGCGCGGGGCACTCAATCAGCCCCAGCATTTT
TRBD1	TRBV25-1	TRBJ1-2	NA	CASSSPQGRQGYTF	TGTGCCAGCAGTTCTCCACAGGGGCGGCAAGGCTACACCTTC
TRBD1	TRBV7-8	TRBJ2-6	NA	CASSFAGTVLRAGANVLTF	TGTGCCAGCAGCTTCGCCGGGACAGTACTTAGGGCTGGGGCCAACGTCCTGACTTTC
NA	TRBV7-3	TRBJ2-1	NA	CASSLSQANEQFF	TGTGCCAGCAGCTTATCTCAGGCCAATGAGCAGTTCTTC
NA	TRBV12-3/TRBV12-4	TRBJ1-1	NA	CASSLKTEAFF	TGTGCCAGCAGCTTAAAAACTGAAGCTTTCTTT
TRBD1	TRBV20-1	TRBJ2-5	NA	CSASRRTGGTETQYF	TGCAGTGCTAGCCGCAGGACAGGGGGCACAGAGACCCAGTACTTC
NA	TRBV6-5	TRBJ2-7	once	CASSYFRPPVNNEQYF	TGTGCCAGCAGTTACTTTAGGCCGCCGGTTAACAATGAGCAGTACTTC
NA	TRBV10-3	TRBJ2-5	NA	CAARTVEETQYF	TGTGCCGCAAGGACAGTTGAGGAGACCCAGTACTTC
NA	TRBV28	TRBJ2-3	NA	CASSLTGTPTDTQYF	TGTGCCAGCAGCTTAACCGGGACTCCCACAGATACGCAGTATTTT
NA	TRBV5-1	TRBJ2-5	NA	CASSLDSQGPPETQYF	TGCGCCAGCAGCTTGGATTCCCAGGGGCCCCCGGAGACCCAGTACTTC
TRBD1	TRBV27	TRBJ2-6	NA	CASSLFRQQGGGANVLTF	TGTGCCAGCAGTTTATTTAGACAACAGGGGGGTGGGGCCAACGTCCTGACTTTC
NA	TRBV27	TRBJ2-1	NA	CASSSSITPTVFKQFF	TGTGCCAGCAGTTCGTCAATCACCCCGACAGTTTTCAAGCAGTTCTTC
NA	TRBV20-1	TRBJ2-1	few	CSASPGLPARNEQFF	TGCAGTGCTAGCCCCGGACTCCCCGCCAGAAATGAGCAGTTCTTC
TRBD1	TRBV20-1	TRBJ2-1	once	CSATPGQGFNEQFF	TGCAGTGCTACGCCGGGACAGGGGTTCAATGAGCAGTTCTTC
NA	TRBV15	TRBJ1-2	NA	CATSSRAAPNYGYTF	TGTGCCACCAGCAGCCGGGCCGCCCCTAACTATGGCTACACCTTC
TRBD2	TRBV30	TRBJ2-7	once	CAWCSGSGYEQYF	TGTGCCTGGTGTAGCGGGAGTGGGTACGAGCAGTACTTC
TRBD2	TRBV3-1	TRBJ2-3	NA	CASSEELAGGPDTQYF	TGTGCCAGCAGCGAGGAACTAGCGGGAGGCCCAGATACGCAGTATTTT
NA	TRBV12-3/TRBV12-4	TRBJ2-1	few	CASSSGTPYSYNEQFF	TGTGCCAGCAGTTCCGGGACACCTTATTCCTACAATGAGCAGTTCTTC
TRBD2	TRBV11-2	TRBJ2-6	few	CASSLVRLAGGSSGANVLTF	TGTGCCAGCAGCTTAGTTCGACTAGCGGGAGGTAGCTCTGGGGCCAACGTCCTGACTTTC
NA	TRBV5-1	TRBJ2-7	many	CASSEGTRSSYEQYF	TGCGCCAGCAGCGAAGGGACCCGGAGCTCCTACGAGCAGTACTTC
NA	TRBV10-3	TRBJ2-1	few	CAIKAAWNEQFF	TGTGCCATCAAGGCCGCTTGGAATGAGCAGTTCTTC
TRBD1	TRBV6-2/TRBV6-3	TRBJ2-5	few	CASSYIGQAGETQYF	TGTGCCAGCAGTTACATCGGACAGGCTGGGGAGACCCAGTACTTC
NA	TRBV4-1	TRBJ2-2	NA	CASTPGGFGELFF	TGCGCCAGCACCCCAGGTGGCTTCGGGGAGCTGTTTTTT
TRBD2	TRBV10-3	TRBJ2-5	NA	CAIRPGLAGEETQYF	TGTGCCATCAGGCCGGGACTAGCGGGAGAAGAGACCCAGTACTTC
TRBD1	TRBV3-1	TRBJ2-5	NA	CASLDRRETQYF	TGTGCCAGCTTGGACAGGAGGGAGACCCAGTACTTC
NA	TRBV5-6	TRBJ2-1	NA	CASSLGFMVAPEIYNEQFF	TGTGCCAGCAGCTTGGGGTTCATGGTGGCGCCAGAAATATACAATGAGCAGTTCTTC
NA	TRBV12-3/TRBV12-4	TRBJ1-5	NA	CASSLKTSNNQPQHF	TGTGCCAGCAGTTTAAAGACGAGTAACAATCAGCCCCAGCATTTT
TRBD2	TRBV5-1	TRBJ2-5	NA	CASSLATGGPGETQYF	TGCGCCAGCAGCTTGGCGACGGGAGGGCCTGGAGAGACCCAGTACTTC
NA	TRBV11-3	TRBJ2-7	NA	CASSLWFGQTYEQYF	TGTGCCAGCAGCTTATGGTTCGGGCAGACCTACGAGCAGTACTTC
NA	TRBV15	TRBJ1-1	NA	CATSRDLVLGNTEAFF	TGTGCCACCAGCAGAGATCTCGTCCTGGGGAACACTGAAGCTTTCTTT
TRBD1	TRBV15	TRBJ2-2	NA	CATSTWTGGNTGELFF	TGTGCCACCAGCACCTGGACAGGGGGCAACACCGGGGAGCTGTTTTTT